The subject of this entry is one T cell receptor beta chain. RNA was extracted with the RNeasy kit, and a quantity of about 0.45 to 1 ug was reverse transcribed using random hexamers. Amplification of TCR beta CDR3 by immunoSEQ multiplex PCR spanned 54 Vbeta and 13 Jbeta. TCRdb re-called the immunoSEQ multiplex PCR reads with MiXCR, one entry per CDR3 protein. Of about 83,000 distinct CDR3 sequences listed, about 96% are singletons. The authors sequenced TCR beta from blood CD8+ and CD4+ T cells. This specimen comes from a study of CD8 T cells in Susac syndrome. V was trimmed by 5 bases and J by 4 bases, leaving 15 bases between them. This CDR3 contains 15 residues. The V gene's germline CDR1 is SGHVS and CDR2 FNYEAQ.

Sample: CD8+ T cells from PBMCs. The chain uses TRBV7-6 and TRBJ2-1, with no clear D. This receptor was taken from a human donor with Susac syndrome. The CDR3 DNA reads as TGTGCCAGCAGCCCAGAGATGGTGCCGTACAATGAGCAGTTCTTC. This sequence encodes CASSPEMVPYNEQFF. Combining the CDR3 with reference TRBV7-6 and TRBJ2-1 gives the whole variable domain GAGVSQSPRYKVTKRGQDVALRCDPISGHVSLYWYRQALGQGPEFLTYFNYEAQQDKSGLPNDRFSAERPEGSISTLTIQRTEQRDSAMYRCASSPEMVPYNEQFFGPGTRLTVL.